The 10 T cell receptor beta chains reported below all come from one sample, sequenced in a study of blood T cell repertoires in COVID-19. Assay used: immunoSEQ multiplex PCR; TCRdb lists only in-frame clones, some missing. Among tens of thousands of clones, roughly 83% were seen once, and the ten largest hold approximately 8%. Sequenced: peripheral blood. Every receptor here comes from a man aged 45-65 years with active COVID-19.

CDR3 sequence reads: CASSAGQSGNTIYF. Here the CDR3 DNA reads TGTGCCAGCAGCGCGGGACAGTCTGGAAACACCATATATTTT. V is TRBV28 and J is TRBJ1-3, with 7 nucleotides matching TRBD1. J was trimmed by 1 base and V by 6 bases; bases with no gene match: 3. The germline V gene encodes CDR1 MDHEN and CDR2 SYDVKM. The CDR3 extends over 14 amino acids.

Only one count was recorded for this clone. The rearrangement uses TRBV7-8 and TRBJ1-1; D perhaps matches TRBD1 (5 bases). Germline loops: CDR1 SGHVS, CDR2 FQNEAQ. This CDR3 spans 15 amino acids. V lost 1 base, J lost 5 bases, and 14 bases lay in between. The CDR3 loop is CASSLGGRAFTEAFF. The CDR3 region has the DNA TGTGCCAGCAGCTTAGGCGGCAGGGCTTTTACTGAAGCTTTCTTT.

V gene TRBV28 combines with J gene TRBJ1-6; D unclear. V was trimmed by 8 bases and J by 2 bases, leaving 16 bases between them. The CDR3 consists of 16 residues. The germline V gene encodes CDR1 MDHEN and CDR2 SYDVKM. The CDR3 nucleotides are TGTGCCAGCGTGTCGGGAGGGATCGCCTATAATTCACCCCTCCACTTT. Protein: CASVSGGIAYNSPLHF.

The chain employs TRBV5-6 and TRBJ2-3; 9 nucleotides agree with TRBD2. The J segment lost 4 bases and the V segment lost 3 bases, leaving 12 bases of the junction unmatched. Germline V CDR1 and CDR2: SGHDT, YYEEEE. This CDR3 is 17 amino acids long. The CDR3 nucleotides are TGTGCCAGCAGCTCGGAGGCCCAGCGGGAGGTTCCAGATACGCAGTATTTT. It specifies CASSSEAQREVPDTQYF.

V usage is TRBV5-6 and J usage is TRBJ2-3, with TRBD2 identical over 15 bases. Trimming cost V 4 bases and J 3 bases; bases outside gene matches: 6. There are 17 residues in the CDR3. The germline V gene encodes CDR1 SGHDT and CDR2 YYEEEE. DNA for the CDR3: TGTGCCAGCAGCACGGCGGGACTAGCGGGAGGAACAGATACGCAGTATTTT. It translates to CASSTAGLAGGTDTQYF.

The chain couples TRBV19 to TRBJ2-3; D call uncertain. Per the germline V gene, CDR1 is LNHDA and CDR2 is SQIVND (reference sequence). This CDR3 spans 15 amino acids. Trimming removed 5 bases at V and 9 bases at J, with 21 bases between. DNA of the CDR3: TGTGCCAGTAGTGTTCAAGGCCCTCCGAAGGAGACGCAGTATTTT. It specifies CASSVQGPPKETQYF.

The CDR3 bases are TGTGCCAGCAGCTCGTCCTCAACAGGGAACGTCGCTGAAGCTTTCTTT. It codes for CASSSSSTGNVAEAFF. The V and J genes are TRBV7-3 and TRBJ1-1, with D possibly matching TRBD1 (6 bases). The CDR3 loop spans 16 amino acids. Germline V lookup: CDR1 SGHTA, CDR2 FQGTGA. The V and J ends lost 4 bases and 6 bases respectively, with 21 bases between them.

This chain joins TRBV7-2 and TRBJ2-7; 10 nucleotides agree with TRBD1. The J segment lost 3 bases and the V segment lost 3 bases, leaving 8 bases of the junction unmatched. The CDR3 covers 16 residues. The germline V gene has CDR1 SGHTA and CDR2 FQGNSA. In DNA form, the CDR3 reads TGTGCCAGCAGCTTCAATCCGGGACAGGGGATCTACGAGCAGTACTTC. Encoded protein: CASSFNPGQGIYEQYF.

J is TRBJ1-2 and V is TRBV7-8; weak D call: TRBD1 (6 bases). The CDR3 has 14 residues. The germline V gene has CDR1 SGHVS and CDR2 FQNEAQ. V gave up 1 base and J gave up 8 bases, with 14 bases separating them. CDR3 amino acids: CASSLDRTGIGYTF. The CDR3 nucleotides are TGTGCCAGCAGCTTAGACAGAACAGGGATAGGCTACACCTTC. Combining the CDR3 with reference TRBV7-8 and TRBJ1-2 gives the whole variable domain GAGVSQSPRYKVAKRGQDVALRCDPISGHVSLFWYQQALGQGPEFLTYFQNEAQLDKSGLPSDRFFAERPEGSVSTLKIQRTQQEDSAVYLCASSLDRTGIGYTFGSGTRLTVV.

This clone was counted a few times. The chain recombines TRBV5-1 with TRBJ1-5; D gene ambiguous. CDR3 length equals 15 residues. Germline V gene data show CDR1 as SGHRS and CDR2 as YFSETQ. Trimming took off 1 base at V and 1 base at J, with 9 bases between the two ends. The DNA for the CDR3 is TGCGCCAGCAGCTTGTACGGTCTGAGCAATCAGCCCCAGCATTTT. Its protein is CASSLYGLSNQPQHF.